This paragraph reports one T cell receptor (beta chain). This receptor's antigen is unknown. No much larger clonotype is one base removed from it; base qualities were not supplied. The roughly 39 donors, aged 6 to 90 years, were systemically healthy Caucasian individuals from Russia. Roughly 11 milliliters of peripheral blood were drawn from each donor into EDTA-treated Vacutainer tubes. PBMCs were isolated by Ficoll-Paque density-gradient centrifugation, with at least 7 million obtained per sample. Trizol reagent was used to extract total RNA from the PBMCs, yielding at least 5.5 micrograms per sample. For every donor, flow cytometry on a PBMC aliquot measured the percentage of naive CD45RAhigh/CD27high T cells. The germline V gene gives CDR1 as MNHNS and CDR2 as SASEGT. V trim: 6 bases; J trim: 5 bases; unmatched bases: 9. The CDR3 starts with the cysteine, ends with the phenylalanine, and has 16 residues. Only the CDR3 region is kept as DNA, spanning 48 bases read in frame from base 1.

The library came from 5' RACE. Sequencer: Illumina HiSeq 2500. A second PCR of about 6 to 11 cycles was run with a J-beta primer mix and a sample-barcoded 5' primer. A unique molecular identifier was introduced onto each TCR beta cDNA molecule by a template-switch 5' adaptor carrying 12 random nucleotides. Each sample yielded at least 2.5 million CDR3-containing paired-end reads. All of the RNA was converted into first-strand cDNA using the Mint cDNA synthesis kit, with a TRBC-specific oligonucleotide serving as the primer. All cDNA was treated with uracil-DNA glycosylase and then went through a first 18-cycle PCR with the universal primers M1SS and BC2_uni_R. As for how the authors treated the data: For normalization, 1 million high-quality reads, each with a distinct molecular identifier, were randomly selected from each sample. Instead of being binned into consensus sequences, reads with shared molecular identifiers were discarded. MiTCR, with a Q25 quality threshold and the strictest error-elimination algorithm, was used for CDR3 identification, clonotype clustering and error correction. A nonparametric unseen species model with Euler transformation was used to estimate lower-bound total TCR beta diversity. In-frame beta chains were kept once TCRdb had trimmed the public reads at Q25 with fastp and called clones with MiXCR. Records with the same CDR3 protein are collapsed into one entry carrying the most frequent genes and DNA. These V and J calls originate from TCRdb's pipeline instead of the authors' own analysis. The sample table shows 550,000 to 750,000 distinct CDR3 sequences, and approximately 21% are seen once. Of the sample, 3.6% falls within the top ten clones.

The data belong to a study of blood T cells in healthy people across ages (dated by TCRdb to 2013 to 2016). About the investigation overall: Template switching captured roughly one uniquely barcoded TCR beta cDNA molecule per two T cells in model experiments. The study measured age-related changes in TCR beta repertoire diversity using deep sequencing normalized with unique cDNA molecular identifiers. The donors were split into four age groups: young (average 16 years), middle-aged (39), aged (about 56) and long-lived (roughly 88). Donors of different ages were randomly distributed across sequencing lanes to avoid experimental bias. The study analyzed two additional independent replicas of 1 million unique cDNA reads from the same blood draw for two donors, one aged 18 to 30 and one aged 80 or older. Study-wide findings and limitations: The long-lived group showed more naive CD4+ T cells, fewer expanded clones and increased TCR diversity than the aged group, suggesting age selection. Estimates of total diversity based on one million sequenced T cells were regarded as lower bounds and as underestimates. Observed TCR beta diversity correlated strongly with the percentage of naive T cells measured by flow cytometry. Conclusive comparison of naive and antigen-experienced compartments was prevented by the profiling of bulk unsorted PBMCs. The CMV infection status of donors was not known, potentially confounding age-related changes in expanded clonotypes. Observed TCR beta diversity per million T cells fell roughly linearly with age, and a significant reduction was already apparent by age around 40.

What was sequenced was blood. The rearranged chain carries TRBV6-1 and TRBJ2-2; 10 bases in the junction line up with TRBD1. The clonotype was recovered from a man between 65 and 85 years old in good health. The CDR3 in this case is CASRGGTGERTGELFF. Read as DNA, the sequence is TGTGCCAGCAGAGGGGGGACAGGGGAAAGAACCGGGGAGCTGTTTTTT.